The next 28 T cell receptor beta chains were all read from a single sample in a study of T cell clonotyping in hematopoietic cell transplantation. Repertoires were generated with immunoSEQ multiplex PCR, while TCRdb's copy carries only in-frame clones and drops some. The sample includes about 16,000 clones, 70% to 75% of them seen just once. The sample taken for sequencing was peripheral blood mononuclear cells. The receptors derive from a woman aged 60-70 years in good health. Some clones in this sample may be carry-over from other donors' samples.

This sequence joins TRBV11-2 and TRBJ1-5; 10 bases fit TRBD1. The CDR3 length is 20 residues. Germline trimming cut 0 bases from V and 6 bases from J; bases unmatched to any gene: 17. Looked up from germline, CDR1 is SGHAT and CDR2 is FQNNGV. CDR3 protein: CASSLDPPTGGEGLRQPQHF. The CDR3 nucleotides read TGTGCCAGCAGCTTAGATCCCCCGACAGGGGGCGAGGGATTGCGTCAGCCCCAGCATTTT.

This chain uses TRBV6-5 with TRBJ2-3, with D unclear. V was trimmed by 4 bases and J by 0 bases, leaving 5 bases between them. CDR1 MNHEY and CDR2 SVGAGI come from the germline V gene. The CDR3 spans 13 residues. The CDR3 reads CASSLQSTDTQYF. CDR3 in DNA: TGTGCCAGCAGTTTACAGAGCACAGATACGCAGTATTTT.

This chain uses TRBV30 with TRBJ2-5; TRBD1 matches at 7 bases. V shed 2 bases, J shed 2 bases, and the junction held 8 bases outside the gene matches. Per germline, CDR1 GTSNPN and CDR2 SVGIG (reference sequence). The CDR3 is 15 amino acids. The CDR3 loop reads CAWSLGTVPQETQYF. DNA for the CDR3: TGTGCCTGGAGTCTAGGGACAGTCCCACAAGAGACCCAGTACTTC. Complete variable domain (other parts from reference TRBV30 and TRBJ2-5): SQTIHQWPATLVQPVGSPLSLECTVEGTSNPNLYWYRQAAGRGLQLLFYSVGIGQISSEVPQNLSASRPQDRQFILSSKKLLLSDSGFYLCAWSLGTVPQETQYFGPGTRLLVL.

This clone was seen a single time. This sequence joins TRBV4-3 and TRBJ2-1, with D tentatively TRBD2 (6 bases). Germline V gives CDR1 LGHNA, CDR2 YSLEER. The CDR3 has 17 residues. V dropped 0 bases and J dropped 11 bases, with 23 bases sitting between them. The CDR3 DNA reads TGCGCCAGCAGCCAAGATCCCCAACCCCGGTCTAGCGCTAAGCAGTTCTTC. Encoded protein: CASSQDPQPRSSAKQFF.

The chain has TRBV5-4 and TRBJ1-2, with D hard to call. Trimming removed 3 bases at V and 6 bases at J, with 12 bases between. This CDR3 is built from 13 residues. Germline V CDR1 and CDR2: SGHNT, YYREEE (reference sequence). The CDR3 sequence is CASSSLSTNGYTF. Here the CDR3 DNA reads TGTGCCAGCAGCTCCCTTTCTACAAATGGCTACACCTTC.

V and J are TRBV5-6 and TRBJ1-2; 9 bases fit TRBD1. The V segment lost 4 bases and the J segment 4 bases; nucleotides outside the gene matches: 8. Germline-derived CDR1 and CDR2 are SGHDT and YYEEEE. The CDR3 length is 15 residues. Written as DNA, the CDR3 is TGTGCCAGCAGCCTAGGGGGGACAGGGACCTATGGCTACACCTTC. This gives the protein CASSLGGTGTYGYTF.

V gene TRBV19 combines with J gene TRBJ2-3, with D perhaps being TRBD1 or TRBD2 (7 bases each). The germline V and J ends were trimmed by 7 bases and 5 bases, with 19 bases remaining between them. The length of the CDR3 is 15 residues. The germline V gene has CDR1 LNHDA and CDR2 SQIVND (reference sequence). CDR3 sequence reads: CASTRGEGFGDTQYF. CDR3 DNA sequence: TGTGCCAGTACCAGGGGGGAGGGGTTCGGAGATACGCAGTATTTT.

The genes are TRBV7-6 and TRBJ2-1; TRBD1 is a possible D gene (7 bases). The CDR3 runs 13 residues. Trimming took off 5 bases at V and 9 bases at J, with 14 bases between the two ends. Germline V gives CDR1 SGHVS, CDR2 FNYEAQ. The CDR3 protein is CASSPGGLFEQFF. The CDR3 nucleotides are TGTGCCAGCAGCCCAGGGGGACTGTTTGAGCAGTTCTTC.

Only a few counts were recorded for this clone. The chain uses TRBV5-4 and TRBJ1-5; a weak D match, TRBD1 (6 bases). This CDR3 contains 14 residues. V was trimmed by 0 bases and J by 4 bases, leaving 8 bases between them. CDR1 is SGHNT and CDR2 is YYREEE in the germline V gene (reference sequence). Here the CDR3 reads CASSLGGGNQPQHF. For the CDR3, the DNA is TGTGCCAGCAGCTTGGGAGGGGGGAATCAGCCCCAGCATTTT.

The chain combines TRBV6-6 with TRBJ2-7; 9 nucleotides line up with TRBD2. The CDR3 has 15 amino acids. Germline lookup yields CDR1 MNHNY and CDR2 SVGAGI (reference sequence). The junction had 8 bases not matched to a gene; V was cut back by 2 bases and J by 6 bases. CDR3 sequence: CASSYESLAGPEQYF. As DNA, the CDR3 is TGTGCCAGCAGTTACGAATCCCTAGCGGGGCCCGAGCAGTACTTC.

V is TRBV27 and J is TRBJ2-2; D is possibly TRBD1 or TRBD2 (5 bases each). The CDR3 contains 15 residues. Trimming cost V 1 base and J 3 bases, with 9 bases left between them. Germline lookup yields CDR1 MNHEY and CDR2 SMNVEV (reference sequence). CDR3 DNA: TGTGCCAGCAGTTTATGGCTGGGGGACACCGGGGAGCTGTTTTTT. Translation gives CASSLWLGDTGELFF.

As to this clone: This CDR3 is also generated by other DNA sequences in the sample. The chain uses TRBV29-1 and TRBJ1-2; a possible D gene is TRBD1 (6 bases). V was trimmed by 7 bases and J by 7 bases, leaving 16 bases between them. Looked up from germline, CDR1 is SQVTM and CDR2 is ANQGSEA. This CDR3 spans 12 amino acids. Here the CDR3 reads CSAQGTSGGYTF. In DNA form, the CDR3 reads TGCAGCGCCCAGGGGACCTCAGGTGGCTACACCTTC.

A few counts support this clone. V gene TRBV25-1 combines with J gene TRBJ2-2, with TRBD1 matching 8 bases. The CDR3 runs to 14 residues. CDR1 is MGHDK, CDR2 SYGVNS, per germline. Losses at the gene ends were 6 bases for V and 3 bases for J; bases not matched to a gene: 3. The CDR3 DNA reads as TGTGCCAGCAGCCAACAGGGGGACACCGGGGAGCTGTTTTTT. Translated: CASSQQGDTGELFF.

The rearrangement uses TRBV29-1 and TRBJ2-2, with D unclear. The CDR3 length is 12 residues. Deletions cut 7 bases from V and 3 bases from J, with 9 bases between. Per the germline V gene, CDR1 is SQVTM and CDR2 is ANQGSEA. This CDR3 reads CSAPGDTGELFF. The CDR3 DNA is TGCAGCGCTCCCGGTGACACCGGGGAGCTGTTTTTT.

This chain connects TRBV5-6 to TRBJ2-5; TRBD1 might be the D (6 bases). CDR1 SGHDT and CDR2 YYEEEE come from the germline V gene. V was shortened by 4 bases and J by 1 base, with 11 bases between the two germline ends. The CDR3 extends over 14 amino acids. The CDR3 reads CASSPTGPQETQYF. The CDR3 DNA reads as TGTGCCAGCAGCCCTACAGGGCCCCAAGAGACCCAGTACTTC.

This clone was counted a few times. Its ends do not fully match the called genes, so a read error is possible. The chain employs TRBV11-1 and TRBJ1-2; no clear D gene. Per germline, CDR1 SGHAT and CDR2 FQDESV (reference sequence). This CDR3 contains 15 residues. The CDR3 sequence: CASSPICKAGKTYGF. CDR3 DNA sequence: TGTGCCAGCAGCCCTATATGTAAGGCTGGAAAGACCTATGGCTTC.

The CDR3 reads CASSKRQGGGYTF. DNA for the CDR3: TGTGCCAGTAGTAAGAGACAGGGAGGCGGCTACACCTTC. This rearrangement joins TRBV19 to TRBJ1-2; 7 bases line up with TRBD1. V gave up 4 bases and J gave up 8 bases; unmatched junction bases: 7. Germline assignment: CDR1 LNHDA and CDR2 SQIVND (reference sequence). This CDR3 comprises 13 residues.

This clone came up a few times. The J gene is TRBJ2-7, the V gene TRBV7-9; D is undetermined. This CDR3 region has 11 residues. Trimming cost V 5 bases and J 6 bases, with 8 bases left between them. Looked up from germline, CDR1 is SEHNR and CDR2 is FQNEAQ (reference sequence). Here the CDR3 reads CASSGRTEQYF. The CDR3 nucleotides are TGTGCCAGCAGCGGACGTACCGAGCAGTACTTC.

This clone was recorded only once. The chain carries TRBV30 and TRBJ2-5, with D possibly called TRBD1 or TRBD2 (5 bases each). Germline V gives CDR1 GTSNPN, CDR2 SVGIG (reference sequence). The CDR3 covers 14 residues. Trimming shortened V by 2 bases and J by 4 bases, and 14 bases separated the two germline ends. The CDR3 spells CAWSRGAGGETQYF. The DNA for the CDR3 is TGTGCCTGGAGTCGGGGCGCAGGAGGAGAGACCCAGTACTTC.

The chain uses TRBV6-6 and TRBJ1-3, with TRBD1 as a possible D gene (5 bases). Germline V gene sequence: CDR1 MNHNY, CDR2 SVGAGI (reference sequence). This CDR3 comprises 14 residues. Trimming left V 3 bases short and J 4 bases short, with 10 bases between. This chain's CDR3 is CASSYTGGGNTIYF. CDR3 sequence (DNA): TGTGCCAGCAGTTATACAGGAGGGGGAAACACCATATATTTT.

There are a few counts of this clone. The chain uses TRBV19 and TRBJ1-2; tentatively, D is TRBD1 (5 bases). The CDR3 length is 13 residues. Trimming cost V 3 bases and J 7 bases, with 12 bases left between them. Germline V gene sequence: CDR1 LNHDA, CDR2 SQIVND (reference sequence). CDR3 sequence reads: CASSIPQGLGYTF. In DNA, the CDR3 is TGTGCCAGTAGTATCCCCCAGGGACTTGGCTACACCTTC.

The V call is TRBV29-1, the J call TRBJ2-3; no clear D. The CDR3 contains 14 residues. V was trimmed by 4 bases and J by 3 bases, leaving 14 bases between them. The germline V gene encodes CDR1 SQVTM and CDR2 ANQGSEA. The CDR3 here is CSVAFVGLTDTQYF. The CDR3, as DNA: TGCAGCGTTGCCTTTGTAGGGTTGACAGATACGCAGTATTTT.

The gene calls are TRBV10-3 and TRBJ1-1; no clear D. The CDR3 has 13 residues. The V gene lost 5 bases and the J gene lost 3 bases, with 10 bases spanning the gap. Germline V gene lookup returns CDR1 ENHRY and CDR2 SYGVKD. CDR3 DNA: TGTGCCATCAGTTTTGGGGAGGACACTGAAGCTTTCTTT. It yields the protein CAISFGEDTEAFF.

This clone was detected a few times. This chain's CDR3 is CAISDGSYGYTF. CDR3 DNA: TGTGCCATCAGTGATGGTAGCTATGGCTACACCTTC. The genes are TRBV10-3 and TRBJ1-2, with no clear D. This CDR3 has 12 amino acids. The V and J ends lost 3 bases and 4 bases respectively, with 6 bases between them. Per germline, CDR1 ENHRY and CDR2 SYGVKD.

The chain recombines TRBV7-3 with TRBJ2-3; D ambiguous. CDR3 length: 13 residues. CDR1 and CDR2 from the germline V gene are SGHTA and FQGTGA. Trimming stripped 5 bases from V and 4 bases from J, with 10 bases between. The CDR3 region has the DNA TGTGCCAGCAGCGCTCCTAGTCCAGATACGCAGTATTTT. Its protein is CASSAPSPDTQYF.

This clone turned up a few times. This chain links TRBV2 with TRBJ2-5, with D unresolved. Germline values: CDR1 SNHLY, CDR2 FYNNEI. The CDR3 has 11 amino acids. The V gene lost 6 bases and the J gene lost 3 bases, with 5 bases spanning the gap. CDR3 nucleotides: TGTGCCAGCAGGGAAAAAGAGACCCAGTACTTC. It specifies CASREKETQYF.

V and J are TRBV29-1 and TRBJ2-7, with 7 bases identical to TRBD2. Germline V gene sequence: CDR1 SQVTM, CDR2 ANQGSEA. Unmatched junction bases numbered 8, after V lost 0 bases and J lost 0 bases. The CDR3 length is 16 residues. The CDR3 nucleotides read TGCAGCGTTGAAGATTGGGGCAGCGGGGCCTCCTACGAGCAGTACTTC. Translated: CSVEDWGSGASYEQYF.

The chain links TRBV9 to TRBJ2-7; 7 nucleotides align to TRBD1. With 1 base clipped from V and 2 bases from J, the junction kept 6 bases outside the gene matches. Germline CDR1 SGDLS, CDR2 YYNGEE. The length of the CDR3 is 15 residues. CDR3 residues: CASSVTAGTAYEQYF. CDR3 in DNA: TGTGCCAGCAGCGTAACGGCCGGGACAGCCTACGAGCAGTACTTC.